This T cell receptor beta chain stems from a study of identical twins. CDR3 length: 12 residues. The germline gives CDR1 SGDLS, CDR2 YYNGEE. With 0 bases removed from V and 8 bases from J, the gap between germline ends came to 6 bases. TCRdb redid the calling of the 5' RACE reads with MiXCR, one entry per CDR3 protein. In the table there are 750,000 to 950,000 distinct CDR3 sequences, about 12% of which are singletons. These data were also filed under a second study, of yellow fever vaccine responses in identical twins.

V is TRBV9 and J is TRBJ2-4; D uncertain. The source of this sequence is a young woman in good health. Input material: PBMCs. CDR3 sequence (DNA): TGTGCCAGCAGCGTAGTCCGGGACATTCAGTACTTC. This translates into CASSVVRDIQYF.